The 4 T cell receptor beta chains below come from one sample, sequenced in a study of read filtering for tumor transcriptome and immune sequencing (dated by TCRdb to about 2020). The sequencer listed for this sample is Illumina HiSeq 4000. TCR libraries were built from 300 to 450 ng RNA with the Immunoverse kit, using molecular barcoded adaptors covering alpha/delta and beta/gamma chains. TCRdb's own reprocessing of the public reads used fastp at Q25 and MiXCR and kept productive beta chains. Merged by CDR3 protein, the rows form single entries marked with the most common genes and DNA. A total of tens of thousands of distinct CDR3 sequences appear in this sample, approximately 17% of them only once. The ten largest account for 15% to 20% of the sample. Input material: a population of CD138-negative cells sorted from bone marrow. The cell subset or site label of this sample denotes: bone marrow mononuclear cells depleted of CD138+ plasma/myeloma cells by negative magnetic selection. The receptors shown here come from a donor at least 40 years old with multiple myeloma.

Notes on this clonotype: A junction end diverges from the germline sequence, so it may reflect a read error. This sequence joins TRBV15 and TRBJ2-1; TRBD1 might be the D (6 bases). Germline V gene sequence: CDR1 LNHNV, CDR2 YYDKDF (reference sequence). This CDR3 has 15 amino acids. The CDR3 region has the DNA TGTGCCACCAGCAGAGATCCACAACACAGGGCAACCTACGTCTTC. Its protein is CATSRDPQHRATYVF. Supplemented by reference TRBV15 and TRBJ2-1, the full variable domain reads DAMVIQNPRYQVTQFGKPVTLSCSQTLNHNVMYWYQQKSSQAPKLLFHYYDKDFNNEADTPDNFQSRRPNTSFCFLDIRSPGLGDTAMYLCATSRDPQHRATYVFGPGTRLTVL.

This clonotype was seen repeatedly, ten times or more. The CDR3 spells CASSLGPGNTQYF. The DNA of the CDR3 is TGTGCCAGCAGCTTGGGCCCGGGAAATACGCAGTATTTT. This chain links TRBV7-9 with TRBJ2-3; D perhaps matches TRBD2 (5 bases). The CDR3 totals 13 residues. The ends were cut back, 3 bases at V and 7 bases at J, with 11 bases in the middle. Germline V gene sequence: CDR1 SEHNR, CDR2 FQNEAQ (reference sequence).

The chain combines TRBV5-1 with TRBJ1-3; 7 nucleotides line up with TRBD1. Germline trimming cut 4 bases from V and 0 bases from J; bases unmatched to any gene: 7. Germline V gene data show CDR1 as SGHRS and CDR2 as YFSETQ. The CDR3 consists of 16 residues. The CDR3 spells CASSARDSSSGNTIYF. The CDR3, as DNA: TGCGCCAGCAGCGCCCGGGACAGCAGCTCTGGAAACACCATATATTTT.

This clonotype was detected many times. The CDR3 DNA follows: TGCAGCGGAAGGCTAGGCAAAAACATTCAGTACTTC. This encodes CSGRLGKNIQYF. The chain links TRBV29-1 to TRBJ2-4; D gene uncertain. Trimming removed 7 bases at V and 3 bases at J, with 10 bases between. The CDR3 consists of 12 residues. Germline V gene data show CDR1 as SQVTM and CDR2 as ANQGSEA.